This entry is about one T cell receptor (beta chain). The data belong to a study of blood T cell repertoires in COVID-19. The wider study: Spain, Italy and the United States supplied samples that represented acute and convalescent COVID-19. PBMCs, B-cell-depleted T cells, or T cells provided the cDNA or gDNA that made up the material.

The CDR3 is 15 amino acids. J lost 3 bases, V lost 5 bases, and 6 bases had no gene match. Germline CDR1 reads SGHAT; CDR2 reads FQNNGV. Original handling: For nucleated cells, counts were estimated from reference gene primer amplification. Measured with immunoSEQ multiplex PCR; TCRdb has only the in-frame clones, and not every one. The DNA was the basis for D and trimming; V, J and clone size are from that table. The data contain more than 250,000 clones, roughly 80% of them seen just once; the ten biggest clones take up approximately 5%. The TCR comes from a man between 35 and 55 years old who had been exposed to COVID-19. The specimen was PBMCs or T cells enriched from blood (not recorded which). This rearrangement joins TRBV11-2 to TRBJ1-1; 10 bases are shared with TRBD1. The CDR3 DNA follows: TGTGCCAGCAGCCTCCGGACAGGGGGGGACACTGAAGCTTTCTTT. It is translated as CASSLRTGGDTEAFF.